This TCR beta chain stems from a study of early T cells in non-severe SARS-CoV-2 infection. Looking at the study overall: The chains were unpaired, and the sequenced material was bulk RNA from unsorted whole blood.

Trimming cost V 3 bases and J 4 bases; bases outside gene matches: 3. CDR3 size: 15 residues. Germline V gene sequence: CDR1 KGHDR, CDR2 SFDVKD. Attached unique molecular identifiers marked individual cDNA molecules. From the 5' RACE reads, TCRdb called clonotypes with MiXCR, one entry per CDR3 protein. The sample consists of around 53,000 distinct CDR3 sequences, roughly 12% of them appearing once. The specimen comprised whole blood, sampled at baseline. The clonotype originates from an adult who was a healthcare worker with PCR-confirmed SARS-CoV-2 infection or an uninfected control (not recorded which). V usage is TRBV24-1 and J usage is TRBJ2-3, with 10 nucleotides matching TRBD2. The CDR3 DNA sequence: TGTGCCACCAGTGATCTTAGCGGGGGGCCAGATACGCAGTATTTT. Translation: CATSDLSGGPDTQYF.